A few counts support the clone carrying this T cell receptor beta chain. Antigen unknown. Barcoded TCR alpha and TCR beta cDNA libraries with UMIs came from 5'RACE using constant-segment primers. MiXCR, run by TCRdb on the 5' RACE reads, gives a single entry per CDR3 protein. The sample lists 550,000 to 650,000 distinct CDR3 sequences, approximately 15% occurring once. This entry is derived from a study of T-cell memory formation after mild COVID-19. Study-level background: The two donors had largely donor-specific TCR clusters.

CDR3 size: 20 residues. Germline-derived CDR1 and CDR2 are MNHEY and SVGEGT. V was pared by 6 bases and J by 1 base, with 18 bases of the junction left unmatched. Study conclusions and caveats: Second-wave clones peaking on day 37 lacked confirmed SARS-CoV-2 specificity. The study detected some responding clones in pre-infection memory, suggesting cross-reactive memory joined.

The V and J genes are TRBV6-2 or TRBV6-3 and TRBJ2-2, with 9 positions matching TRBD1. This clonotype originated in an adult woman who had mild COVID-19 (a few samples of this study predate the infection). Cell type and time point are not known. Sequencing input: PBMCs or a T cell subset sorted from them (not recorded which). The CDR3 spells CASRFQFDRDREMNTGELFF. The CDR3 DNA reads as TGTGCCAGCAGATTTCAATTCGACCGGGACAGGGAAATGAACACCGGGGAGCTGTTTTTT.